This TCR beta chain was documented in a study of blood T cell repertoires in COVID-19. TCRdb's copy holds only in-frame clones and misses some; the assay was immunoSEQ multiplex PCR. The sample includes about 300,000 clones, roughly 90% of them seen just once. This clone was seen only once. Germline loops: CDR1 SGHRS, CDR2 YFSETQ. The CDR3 runs 16 residues. V shed 0 bases, J shed 6 bases, and the junction held 5 bases outside the gene matches. This sequence originates from a woman in her forties or fifties who had been exposed to COVID-19. Sequencing was carried out using PBMCs or T cells enriched from blood (not recorded which). The chain combines TRBV5-1 with TRBJ1-6; 8 bases agree with TRBD1. In DNA form, the CDR3 reads TGCGCCAGCAGCTTGGTAGCCGACAGGGGTAATTCACCCCTCCACTTT. Its translation: CASSLVADRGNSPLHF.